The rows below give T cell receptor beta chains drawn from one sample of a study of cytomegalovirus exposure and HLA in healthy donors. The assay was immunoSEQ multiplex PCR, and TCRdb's table has in-frame clones only and misses some. The table lists 130,000 to 150,000 clones, roughly 77% of them singletons. Specimen: PBMCs. The source of these receptors is a man aged 30 to 39 in good health and CMV-seronegative. CDR3s include the opening cysteine and the closing phenylalanine or tryptophan. The D gene is left open where the match is weak. Size is stated for part of the rows, as once, few or many counts, or as a class when the clone is expanded.

TRBJ1-2 | NA | TRBV6-5 | NA | TGTGCCAGCACCGTCGGGGGGAGCTATGGCTACACCTTC | CASTVGGSYGYTF
TRBJ1-3 | NA | TRBV5-8 | NA | TGTGCCAGCAGCTTATACACTGGAAACACCATATATTTT | CASSLYTGNTIYF
TRBJ2-5 | NA | TRBV2 | NA | TGTGCCAGCAGTGGCAACGCTATGGAGACCCAGTACTTC | CASSGNAMETQYF
TRBJ2-5 | NA | TRBV6-6 | NA | TGTGCCAGCAGACTCCTACCCCACCAAGAGACCCAGTACTTC | CASRLLPHQETQYF
TRBJ1-2 | NA | TRBV6-6 | few | TGTGCCAGCAGTTATCAACAGGCAGGGGGCTACACCTTC | CASSYQQAGGYTF
TRBJ2-5 | TRBD2 | TRBV5-6 | NA | TGTGCCAGCAGCTTGGGACCTAGCGGGGGGCACCAAGAGACCCAGTACTTC | CASSLGPSGGHQETQYF
TRBJ2-2 | TRBD2 | TRBV25-1 | NA | TGTGCCAGCAGTGAGGGGCAGGGACTAGGGGGATTTGCCGGGGAGCTGTTTTTT | CASSEGQGLGGFAGELFF
TRBJ2-3 | TRBD2 | TRBV5-1 | NA | TGCGCCAGCAGCTTGGGACTAGCGGCTGGCACAGATACGCAGTATTTT | CASSLGLAAGTDTQYF
TRBJ1-1 | NA | TRBV19 | NA | TGTGCCAGTAGTATAGTGCTAGGGGTGGTTGAAGCTTTCTTT | CASSIVLGVVEAFF
TRBJ2-7 | NA | TRBV6-5 | NA | TGTGCCAGCAGTTACTCGACAGGTGGACCTTCCTACGAGCAGTACTTC | CASSYSTGGPSYEQYF
TRBJ1-5 | NA | TRBV28 | NA | TGTGCCAGCAGTTCAGATCAGCCCCAGCATTTT | CASSSDQPQHF
TRBJ1-3 | NA | TRBV28 | NA | TGTGCCAGCAGCCGAGGGAGGGCCCAGCATTTTTTT | CASSRGRAQHFF
TRBJ2-7 | NA | TRBV4-1 | NA | TGCGCCAGCAGCCAAGATAGGTCAGGGGAATCCCACGAGCAGTACTTC | CASSQDRSGESHEQYF
TRBJ2-1 | NA | TRBV28 | NA | TGTGCCAGCAGTTCCACAGTTGGGCCCCAGTTCTTC | CASSSTVGPQFF
TRBJ1-1 | TRBD1 | TRBV5-4 | NA | TGTGCCAGCACCGACAGACAGGGGGCAACTGAAGCTTTCTTT | CASTDRQGATEAFF
TRBJ1-5 | NA | TRBV5-1 | few | TGCGCCAGCAGCTTGGGGCCCCAGGGGATGAATCAGCCCCAGCATTTT | CASSLGPQGMNQPQHF
TRBJ1-5 | TRBD1 | TRBV19 | NA | TGTGCCAGTAGTATAGAGGGTTTTCGGACAGGGGGACCGGGGGAGCCCCAGCATTTT | CASSIEGFRTGGPGEPQHF
TRBJ1-2 | TRBD1 | TRBV6-1 | NA | TGTGCCAGCATTAGACAGGGAACTAACTATGGCCACACCTTC | CASIRQGTNYGHTF
TRBJ1-4 | NA | TRBV25-1 | NA | TGTGCCAGCAGTTCCCCAGGGTCAGTTAATGAAAAACTGTTTTTT | CASSSPGSVNEKLFF
TRBJ2-3 | NA | TRBV10-2 | NA | TGCGCCAGCAGTGGGGGGGATAAAGGGGGCAAATCTTCAGATACGCAGTATTTT | CASSGGDKGGKSSDTQYF
TRBJ1-2 | TRBD1 | TRBV28 | once | TGTGCCAGCAGTATAACAGGGGAGGTGGGTGGCTACACCTTC | CASSITGEVGGYTF
TRBJ1-2 | NA | TRBV28 | NA | TGTGCCAGCAGTTTAAACGGGTGGGATGGCTACACCTTC | CASSLNGWDGYTF
TRBJ2-1 | TRBD2 | TRBV27 | NA | TGTGCCAGCAGTCAGCGGGGTTACAATGAGCAGTTCTTC | CASSQRGYNEQFF
TRBJ1-5 | TRBD1 | TRBV19 | NA | TGTGCCAGTAAGGACAGGAGCAGTGGGCCCCAGCATTTT | CASKDRSSGPQHF
TRBJ2-4 | NA | TRBV5-6 | once | TGTGCCAGCAGGCGGGAACTAGCCAAAAACATTCAGTACTTC | CASRRELAKNIQYF
TRBJ1-5 | TRBD1 | TRBV5-6 | NA | TGTGCCAGCAGCCCTAGACAGGGGGTAGGTGGTCGGAGCAATCAGCCCCAGCATTTT | CASSPRQGVGGRSNQPQHF
TRBJ2-7 | NA | TRBV10-3 | NA | TGTGCCATCAGCGACAGAGCCAACTACGAGCAGTACTTC | CAISDRANYEQYF
TRBJ2-3 | NA | TRBV28 | few | TGTGCCAGCAGTCCGGAGCGGGTCGGCACAGATACGCAGTATTTT | CASSPERVGTDTQYF
TRBJ1-5 | TRBD1 | TRBV2 | NA | TGTGCCAGCAGAACCGACAGGGGTGCCCAACAAATATTTCAGCCCCAGCATTTT | CASRTDRGAQQIFQPQHF
TRBJ2-7 | NA | TRBV12-5 | NA | TGTGCTAGTGGTCCACTATACGAGCAGTACTTC | CASGPLYEQYF
TRBJ1-1 | NA | TRBV21-1 | NA | TGTGCCAGCAGCTGGACACTGAACACTGAAGCTTTCTTT | CASSWTLNTEAFF
TRBJ2-4 | NA | TRBV29-1 | NA | TGCAGCGTTGGGCCAGGGAACATTCAGTACTTC | CSVGPGNIQYF
TRBJ2-2 | TRBD1 | TRBV5-1 | few | TGCGCCAGCAGTTCGGGACAGGCAGACTACTTGAACACCGGGGAGCTGTTTTTT | CASSSGQADYLNTGELFF
TRBJ2-1 | NA | TRBV6-5 | few | TGTGCCAGCAGGACAGGCTTGCGTGAGCAGTTCTTC | CASRTGLREQFF
TRBJ1-1 | NA | TRBV7-2 | few | TGTGCCAGCAGCTTAGTTCCGGGTGGTGCTGAAGCTTTCTTT | CASSLVPGGAEAFF
TRBJ1-1 | NA | TRBV6-1 | NA | TGTGCCAGCATGGCGGCGCGGGACACTGAAGCTTTCTTT | CASMAARDTEAFF
TRBJ2-1 | TRBD2 | TRBV5-4 | NA | TGTGCCAGCAGCCCTTTAGCGGGGGGTCCTCCCTACAATGAGCAGTTCTTC | CASSPLAGGPPYNEQFF
TRBJ1-2 | NA | TRBV4-1 | NA | TGCGCCAGCAGCCAAGATGAGGGCCGCTATGGCTACACCTTC | CASSQDEGRYGYTF
TRBJ1-4 | NA | TRBV2 | NA | TGTGCCAGCACCGAAGATGGGACACAAACTCGGGGACTGTTTTTT | CASTEDGTQTRGLFF
TRBJ2-1 | TRBD2 | TRBV5-1 | NA | TGCGCCAGCAGCCCTACCACTAGAGCGGGAGTAAATGAGCAGTTCTTC | CASSPTTRAGVNEQFF
TRBJ1-5 | NA | TRBV6-5 | few | TGTGCCAGCAGCCCGAACCGGAATCAGCCCCAGCATTTT | CASSPNRNQPQHF
TRBJ2-6 | NA | TRBV5-1 | NA | TGCGCCAGCAGCCCTACTCTGGGGGCCAACGTCCTGACTTTC | CASSPTLGANVLTF
TRBJ1-1 | NA | TRBV30 | NA | TGTGTCTCGAGGGCCAGTGGCACTGAAGCTTTCTTT | CVSRASGTEAFF
TRBJ1-2 | NA | TRBV6-1 | NA | TGTGCCAGCAGAACCTACGATGGCTACACCTTC | CASRTYDGYTF
TRBJ2-3 | TRBD2 | TRBV5-1 | NA | TGCGCCAGCAGCCGTATAGACCGATCTAGCGGGGGTGGAGATACGCAGTATTTT | CASSRIDRSSGGGDTQYF
TRBJ1-1 | TRBD1 | TRBV19 | NA | TGTGCCAGTAGTATAGGCACAGGGGGAACTGAAGCTTTCTTT | CASSIGTGGTEAFF
TRBJ2-5 | NA | TRBV29-1 | NA | TGCAGCGTTGATTCTTGGCCAGGGGCCCCCCAAGAGACCCAGTACTTC | CSVDSWPGAPQETQYF
TRBJ1-5 | NA | TRBV6-1 | NA | TGTGCCAGCAGTGAACCAGGGGATCAGCCCCAGAATTTT | CASSEPGDQPQNF
TRBJ2-7 | NA | TRBV6-1 | NA | TGTGCCAGCAGAGCCAATCAGGCCTACGAGCAGTACTTC | CASRANQAYEQYF
TRBJ2-7 | NA | TRBV19 | NA | TGTGCCAGTAGTTGGACAGAGCCCTCCTACGAGCAGTACTTC | CASSWTEPSYEQYF
TRBJ2-7 | NA | TRBV5-1 | NA | TGCGCCAGCAGCCCCGGGGGAGGCGAGCAGTACTTC | CASSPGGGEQYF
TRBJ1-2 | TRBD1 | TRBV7-9 | NA | TGTGCCAGCAGCCGCGGGACAGGGGGCGCTTTACAGGTAGATGGCTACACCTTC | CASSRGTGGALQVDGYTF
TRBJ2-2 | NA | TRBV27 | NA | TGTGCCAGCAGCTCCTGGACAGACGGCACCGGGGAGCTGTTTTTT | CASSSWTDGTGELFF